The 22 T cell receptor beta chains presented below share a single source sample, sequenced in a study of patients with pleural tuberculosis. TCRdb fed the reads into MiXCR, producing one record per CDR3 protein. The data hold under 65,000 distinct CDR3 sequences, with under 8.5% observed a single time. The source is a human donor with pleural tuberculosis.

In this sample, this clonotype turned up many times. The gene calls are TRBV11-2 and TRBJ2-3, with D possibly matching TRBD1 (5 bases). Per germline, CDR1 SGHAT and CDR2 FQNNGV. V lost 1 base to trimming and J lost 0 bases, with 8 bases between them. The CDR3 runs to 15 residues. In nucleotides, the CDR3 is TGTGCCAGCAGCTTAGTCCAGGGAAGCACAGATACGCAGTATTTT. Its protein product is CASSLVQGSTDTQYF.

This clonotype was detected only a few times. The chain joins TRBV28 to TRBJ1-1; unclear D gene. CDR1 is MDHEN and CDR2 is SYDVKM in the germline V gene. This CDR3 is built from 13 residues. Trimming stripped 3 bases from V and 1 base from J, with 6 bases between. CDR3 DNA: TGTGCCAGCAGTTTTATGGCGAACACTGAAGCTTTCTTT. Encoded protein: CASSFMANTEAFF.

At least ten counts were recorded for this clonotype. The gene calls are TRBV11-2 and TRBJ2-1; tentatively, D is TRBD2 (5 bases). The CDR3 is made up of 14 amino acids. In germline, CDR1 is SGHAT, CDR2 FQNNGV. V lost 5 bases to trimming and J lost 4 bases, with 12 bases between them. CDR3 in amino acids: CASSPGSVYNEQFF. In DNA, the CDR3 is TGTGCCAGCAGCCCGGGGAGCGTTTACAATGAGCAGTTCTTC.

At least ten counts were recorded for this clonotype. CDR3 protein: CASSRTGGNTGELFF. The CDR3 DNA reads TGTGCCAGCAGTCGGACAGGGGGCAACACCGGGGAGCTGTTTTTT. The chain is built from TRBV12-3 or TRBV12-4 and TRBJ2-2; TRBD1 matches at 11 bases. The V and J ends lost 5 bases and 2 bases, in that order; junction bases with no gene match: 1. The length of the CDR3 is 15 residues.

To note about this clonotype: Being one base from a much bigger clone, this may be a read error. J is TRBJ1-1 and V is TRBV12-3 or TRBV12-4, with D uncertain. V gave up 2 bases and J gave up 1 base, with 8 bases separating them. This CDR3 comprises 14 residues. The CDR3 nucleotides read TGTGCCAGCAGTTTATATTTAGAGAACACTGAAGCTTTCTTT. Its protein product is CASSLYLENTEAFF.

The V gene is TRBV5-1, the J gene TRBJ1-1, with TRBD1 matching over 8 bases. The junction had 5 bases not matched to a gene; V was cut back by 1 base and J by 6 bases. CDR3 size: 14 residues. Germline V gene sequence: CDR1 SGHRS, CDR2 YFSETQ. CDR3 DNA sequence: TGCGCCAGCAGCTTGCGGACAGGGAGGGCTGAAGCTTTCTTT. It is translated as CASSLRTGRAEAFF. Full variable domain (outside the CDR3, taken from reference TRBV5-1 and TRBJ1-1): KAGVTQTPRYLIKTRGQQVTLSCSPISGHRSVSWYQQTPGQGLQFLFEYFSETQRNKGNFPGRFSGRQFSNSRSEMNVSTLELGDSALYLCASSLRTGRAEAFFGQGTRLTVV.

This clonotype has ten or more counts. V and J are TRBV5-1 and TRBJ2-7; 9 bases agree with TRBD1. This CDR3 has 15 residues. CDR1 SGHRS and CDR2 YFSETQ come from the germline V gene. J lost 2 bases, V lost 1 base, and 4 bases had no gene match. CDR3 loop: CASSLIGTGTYEQYF. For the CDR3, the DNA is TGCGCCAGCAGCTTGATTGGGACAGGGACCTACGAGCAGTACTTC.

The CDR3 region is CASSPSYEQFF. The CDR3 DNA sequence: TGTGCCAGCAGTCCTTCCTATGAGCAGTTCTTC. The V gene is TRBV6-2 or TRBV6-3, the J gene TRBJ2-1; D unresolved. Germline V gene lookup returns CDR1 MNHEY and CDR2 SVGEGT. The CDR3 is 11 residues long. V shed 5 bases and J shed 8 bases, with 7 bases lying between them.

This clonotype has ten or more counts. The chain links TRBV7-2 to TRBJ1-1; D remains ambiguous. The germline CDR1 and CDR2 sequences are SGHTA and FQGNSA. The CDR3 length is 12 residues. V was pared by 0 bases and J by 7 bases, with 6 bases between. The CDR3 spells CASSLAGYEAFF. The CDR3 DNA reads TGTGCCAGCAGCTTAGCAGGGTATGAAGCTTTCTTT.

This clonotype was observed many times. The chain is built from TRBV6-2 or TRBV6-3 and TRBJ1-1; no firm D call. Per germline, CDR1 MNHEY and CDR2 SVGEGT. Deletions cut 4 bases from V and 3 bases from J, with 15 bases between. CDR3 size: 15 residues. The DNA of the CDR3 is TGTGCCAGCAGTTCCTCTCTTGATGGATACACTGAAGCTTTCTTT. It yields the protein CASSSSLDGYTEAFF.

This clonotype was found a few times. The CDR3, as DNA: TGTGCCAGTAGGGCAGGGTGGGCTGGAGGCTACACCTTC. The encoded protein is CASRAGWAGGYTF. V usage is TRBV19 and J usage is TRBJ1-2; maybe TRBD1 (5 bases). V gave up 6 bases and J gave up 8 bases, with 16 bases separating them. This CDR3 contains 13 residues. Germline values: CDR1 LNHDA, CDR2 SQIVND (reference sequence).

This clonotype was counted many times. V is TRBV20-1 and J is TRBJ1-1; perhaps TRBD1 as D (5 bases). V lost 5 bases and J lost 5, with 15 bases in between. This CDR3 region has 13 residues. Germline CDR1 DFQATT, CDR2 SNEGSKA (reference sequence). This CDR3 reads CSAGGIWGTEAFF. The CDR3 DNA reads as TGCAGTGCTGGCGGGATTTGGGGGACTGAAGCTTTCTTT.

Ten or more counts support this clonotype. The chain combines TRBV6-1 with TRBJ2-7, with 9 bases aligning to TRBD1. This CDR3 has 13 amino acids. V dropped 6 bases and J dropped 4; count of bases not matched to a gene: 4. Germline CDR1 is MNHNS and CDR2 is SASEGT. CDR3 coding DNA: TGTGCCAGCAGGGGGACAGGGCTATACGAGCAGTACTTC. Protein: CASRGTGLYEQYF.

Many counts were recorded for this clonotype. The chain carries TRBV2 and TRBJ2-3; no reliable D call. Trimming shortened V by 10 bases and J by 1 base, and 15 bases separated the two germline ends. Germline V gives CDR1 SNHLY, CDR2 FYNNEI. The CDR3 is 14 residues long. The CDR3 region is CATLSLLGTDTQYF. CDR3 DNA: TGTGCCACCTTATCCTTGCTTGGCACAGATACGCAGTATTTT.

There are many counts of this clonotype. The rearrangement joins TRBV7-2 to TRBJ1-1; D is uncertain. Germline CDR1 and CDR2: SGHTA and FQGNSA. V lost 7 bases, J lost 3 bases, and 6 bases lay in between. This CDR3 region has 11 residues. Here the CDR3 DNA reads TGTGCCAGCACGTTTTACACTGAAGCTTTCTTT. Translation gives CASTFYTEAFF.

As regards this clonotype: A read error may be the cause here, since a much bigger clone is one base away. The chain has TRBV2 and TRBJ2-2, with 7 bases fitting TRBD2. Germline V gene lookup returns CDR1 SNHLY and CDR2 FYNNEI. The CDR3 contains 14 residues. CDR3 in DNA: TGTGCCAGCTATCGGGCGGGAGACACCGAGGAGCTGTTTTTT. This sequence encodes CASYRAGDTEELFF. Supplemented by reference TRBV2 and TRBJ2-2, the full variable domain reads EPEVTQTPSHQVTQMGQEVILRCVPISNHLYFYWYRQILGQKVEFLVSFYNNEISEKSEIFDDQFSVERPDGSNFTLKIRSTKLEDSAMYFCASYRAGDTEELFFGEGSRLTVL.

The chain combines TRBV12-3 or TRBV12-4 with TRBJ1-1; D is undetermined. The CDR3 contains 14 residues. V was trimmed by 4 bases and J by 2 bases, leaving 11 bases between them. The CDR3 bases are TGTGCCAGCAGTTCAATGTCGGGTAACACTGAAGCTTTCTTT. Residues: CASSSMSGNTEAFF.

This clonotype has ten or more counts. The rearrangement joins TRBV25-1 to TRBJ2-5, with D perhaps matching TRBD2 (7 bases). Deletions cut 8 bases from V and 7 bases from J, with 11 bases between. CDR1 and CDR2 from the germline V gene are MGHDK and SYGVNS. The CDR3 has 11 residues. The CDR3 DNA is TGTGCCAGCGGGGGGGGCTTGACCCAGTACTTC. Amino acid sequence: CASGGGLTQYF.

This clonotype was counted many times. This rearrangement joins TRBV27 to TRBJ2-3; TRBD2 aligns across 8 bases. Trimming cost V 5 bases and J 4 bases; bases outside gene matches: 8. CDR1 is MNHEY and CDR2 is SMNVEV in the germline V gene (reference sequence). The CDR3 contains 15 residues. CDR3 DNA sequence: TGTGCCAGCAGTCCCCCCCAAGCGGGAGCAGATACGCAGTATTTT. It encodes CASSPPQAGADTQYF.

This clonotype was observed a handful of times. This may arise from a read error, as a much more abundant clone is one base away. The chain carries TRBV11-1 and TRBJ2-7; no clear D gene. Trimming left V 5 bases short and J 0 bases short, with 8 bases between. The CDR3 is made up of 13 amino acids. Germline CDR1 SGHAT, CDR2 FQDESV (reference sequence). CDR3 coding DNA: TGTGCCAGCAGCCCCCCGAGCTCCTACGAGCAGTACTTC. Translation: CASSPPSSYEQYF.

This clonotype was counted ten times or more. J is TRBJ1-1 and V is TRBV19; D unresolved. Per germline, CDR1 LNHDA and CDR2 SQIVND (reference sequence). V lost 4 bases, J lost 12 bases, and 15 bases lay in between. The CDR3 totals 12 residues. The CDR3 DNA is TGTGCCAGTAGTACCTCCGGGATTCGGACTTTCTTT. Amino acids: CASSTSGIRTFF.

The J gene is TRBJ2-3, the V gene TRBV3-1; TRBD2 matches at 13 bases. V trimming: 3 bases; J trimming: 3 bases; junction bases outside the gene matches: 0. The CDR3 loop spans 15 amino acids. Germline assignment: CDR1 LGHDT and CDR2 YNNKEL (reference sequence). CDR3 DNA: TGTGCCAGCAGCCAGGGACTAGCGGGGACAGATACGCAGTATTTT. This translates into CASSQGLAGTDTQYF.